The 3 T cell receptor beta chains in this list originate from one sample, sequenced in a study of T cell responses to AZD1222 COVID-19 vaccine. The repertoire was sequenced with immunoSEQ multiplex PCR; TCRdb's copy has only in-frame clones and lacks some. This table holds 75,000 to 90,000 clones, roughly nine tenths found once. Sequences were derived from peripheral blood, sampled on day 0 of AZD1222 vaccination. All receptors come from an adult in good health.

The chain recombines TRBV5-5 with TRBJ2-3, with 7 bases identical to TRBD2. CDR3 size: 14 residues. Germline-derived CDR1 and CDR2 are SGHKS and YYEKEE (reference sequence). V trimming: 2 bases; J trimming: 1 base; junction bases outside the gene matches: 1. The CDR3 sequence: CASSFGRGTDTQYF. CDR3 DNA: TGTGCCAGCAGCTTTGGGAGGGGCACAGATACGCAGTATTTT.

The chain employs TRBV11-2 and TRBJ1-3; D is unclear. Germline lookup yields CDR1 SGHAT and CDR2 FQNNGV. V was trimmed by 2 bases and J by 5 bases, leaving 16 bases between them. CDR3 size: 16 residues. As DNA, the CDR3 is TGTGCCAGCAGCTTAATCCCAGTGGGCATAAGAAACACCATATATTTT. Protein sequence: CASSLIPVGIRNTIYF.

This clone was seen once. The rearrangement links TRBV5-6 to TRBJ2-2; 9 bases align to TRBD1. CDR1 is SGHDT and CDR2 is YYEEEE in the germline V gene. V was pared by 4 bases and J by 7 bases, with 8 bases of the junction left unmatched. The CDR3 runs 15 residues. The CDR3 bases are TGTGCCAGCAGCGGGGGGACAGGGCTTGGCGGGGAGCTGTTTTTT. Translating gives CASSGGTGLGGELFF.